This passage covers 22 T cell receptor beta chains from one sample sequenced in a study of control samples from healthy donors and cancer patients. TCRdb's copy holds only in-frame clones and misses some; the assay was immunoSEQ multiplex PCR. This sample has 90,000 to 150,000 clones, with around 88% found just once. Sequenced material: blood. These receptors all stem from a man aged 40-50 years in good health.

The chain recombines TRBV5-1 with TRBJ1-6; perhaps TRBD1 as D (5 bases). Looked up from germline, CDR1 is SGHRS and CDR2 is YFSETQ. Trimming stripped 0 bases from V and 6 bases from J, with 7 bases between. The CDR3 runs to 14 residues. This chain's CDR3 is CASSLGQSNSPLHF. CDR3 in DNA: TGCGCCAGCAGCTTGGGACAGAGTAATTCACCCCTCCACTTT.

V and J are TRBV12-3 or TRBV12-4 and TRBJ1-5; D remains unclear. V lost 5 bases, J lost 7 bases, and 9 bases lay in between. The CDR3 contains 12 residues. The CDR3 DNA is TGTGCCAGCAGTGGGAGCAGACAGCCCCAGCATTTT. It codes for CASSGSRQPQHF.

The genes are TRBV11-2 and TRBJ2-7; unclear D gene. CDR1 and CDR2 (germline): SGHAT, FQNNGV. CDR3 length equals 12 residues. The V and J ends lost 3 bases and 3 bases respectively, with 6 bases between them. CDR3 protein: CASSFSGYEQYF. The CDR3 DNA is TGTGCCAGCAGCTTCTCCGGCTACGAGCAGTACTTC.

This clone was detected a few times. V usage is TRBV11-3 and J usage is TRBJ1-2, with a weak D call TRBD1 (6 bases). Germline CDR1 reads SGHNT; CDR2 reads YENEEA. The CDR3 totals 15 residues. V was cut by 5 bases and J by 0 bases, with 13 bases left in between. CDR3 region: CASSLRDTSNYGYTF. The DNA of the CDR3 is TGTGCCAGCAGCCTACGGGACACATCTAACTATGGCTACACCTTC. The variable domain in full, with the rest retrieved from reference TRBV11-3 and TRBJ1-2, is EAGVVQSPRYKIIEKKQPVAFWCNPISGHNTLYWYLQNLGQGPELLIRYENEEAVDDSQLPKDRFSAERLKGVDSTLKIQPAELGDSAVYLCASSLRDTSNYGYTFGSGTRLTVV.

This chain links TRBV9 with TRBJ1-1, with 11 bases fitting TRBD1. V trimming: 3 bases; J trimming: 7 bases; junction bases outside the gene matches: 2. CDR1 is SGDLS and CDR2 is YYNGEE in the germline V gene. The CDR3 sequence is 13 residues long. Here the CDR3 reads CASSAGTGGEAFF. The CDR3 nucleotides are TGTGCCAGCAGCGCCGGGACAGGGGGTGAAGCTTTCTTT.

This clone was detected only once. The rearrangement uses TRBV18 and TRBJ2-7, with D uncertain. Germline lookup yields CDR1 KGHSH and CDR2 LQKENI. Trimming stripped 0 bases from V and 3 bases from J, with 9 bases between. The CDR3 is made up of 14 amino acids. The CDR3 nucleotides read TGTGCCAGCTCACCACCGATCGGACGCTACGAGCAGTACTTC. Translated: CASSPPIGRYEQYF.

This chain connects TRBV12-3 or TRBV12-4 to TRBJ1-3; the match to TRBD1 covers 7 bases. The trim removed 7 bases at V and 4 bases at J, leaving 4 bases unmatched. This CDR3 region has 13 residues. CDR3 amino acids: CASKGAHGNTIYF. The CDR3 nucleotides read TGTGCCAGCAAGGGGGCTCACGGAAACACCATATATTTT.

This chain uses TRBV24-1 with TRBJ2-3, with D maybe TRBD1 (5 bases). CDR1 is KGHDR and CDR2 is SFDVKD in the germline V gene. The CDR3 has 15 amino acids. Deletions cut 0 bases from V and 1 base from J, with 7 bases between. The CDR3 bases are TGTGCCACCAGTGATTTGGGCAGGGGCACAGATACGCAGTATTTT. The encoded protein is CATSDLGRGTDTQYF.

This chain connects TRBV11-1 to TRBJ2-3; D may match TRBD1 or TRBD2 (5 bases each). This CDR3 comprises 15 residues. Trimming took 5 bases from V and 4 from J, leaving 16 bases between them. The germline V gene has CDR1 SGHAT and CDR2 FQDESV (reference sequence). CDR3 loop: CASSHPGLPADTQYF. The CDR3 DNA reads as TGTGCCAGCAGCCACCCGGGGCTTCCCGCAGATACGCAGTATTTT. Filled out from reference TRBV11-1 and TRBJ2-3, the complete variable domain reads EAEVAQSPRYKITEKSQAVAFWCDPISGHATLYWYRQILGQGPELLVQFQDESVVDDSQLPKDRFSAERLKGVDSTLKIQPAELGDSAMYLCASSHPGLPADTQYFGPGTRLTVL.

The CDR3 bases are TGTGCCAGCGCCCTAATGGGGATGGGAGTCCACACTGAAGCTTTCTTT. Amino acids: CASALMGMGVHTEAFF. The rearrangement joins TRBV11-2 to TRBJ1-1; D gene unclear. V lost 8 bases, J lost 3 bases, and 22 bases lay in between. The CDR3 runs 16 residues. CDR1 SGHAT and CDR2 FQNNGV come from the germline V gene.

The chain carries TRBV9 and TRBJ1-2; TRBD1 agrees at 8 bases. CDR3 length: 14 amino acids. Germline lookup yields CDR1 SGDLS and CDR2 YYNGEE. V shed 3 bases and J 2 bases; nucleotides not matched to a gene: 3. CDR3 loop: CASSGTGTNYGYTF. As DNA, the CDR3 is TGTGCCAGCAGCGGGACAGGGACGAACTATGGCTACACCTTC.

V gene TRBV11-1 combines with J gene TRBJ1-1; possible D gene TRBD1, 5 bases. V shed 6 bases and J shed 1 base, with 9 bases lying between them. The CDR3 contains 13 residues. CDR1 is SGHAT, CDR2 FQDESV, per germline (reference sequence). The CDR3 DNA reads TGTGCCAGCAGGGACACAGGGAACACTGAAGCTTTCTTT. This codes for CASRDTGNTEAFF. Based on the CDR3 plus reference TRBV11-1 and TRBJ1-1, the full variable domain is EAEVAQSPRYKITEKSQAVAFWCDPISGHATLYWYRQILGQGPELLVQFQDESVVDDSQLPKDRFSAERLKGVDSTLKIQPAELGDSAMYLCASRDTGNTEAFFGQGTRLTVV.

V gene TRBV27 combines with J gene TRBJ2-7; 8 positions match TRBD1. The J segment lost 2 bases and the V segment lost 3 bases, leaving 3 bases of the junction unmatched. Germline CDR1 and CDR2: MNHEY and SMNVEV (reference sequence). The CDR3 is made up of 14 amino acids. The DNA of the CDR3 is TGTGCCAGCAGTTTTCAGGGGGCGGCCTACGAGCAGTACTTC. It translates to CASSFQGAAYEQYF.

The rearrangement joins TRBV7-6 to TRBJ2-6, with D maybe TRBD1 (6 bases). Per germline, CDR1 SGHVS and CDR2 FNYEAQ. V was cut by 4 bases and J by 4 bases, with 14 bases left in between. The CDR3 extends over 16 amino acids. The CDR3 bases are TGTGCCAGCAGCTCTCACAGGGAGTCAGGGGCCAACGTCCTGACTTTC. This codes for CASSSHRESGANVLTF.

This chain joins TRBV5-5 and TRBJ2-7; D is uncertain. This CDR3 spans 14 amino acids. CDR1 is SGHKS and CDR2 is YYEKEE in the germline V gene (reference sequence). V was shortened by 0 bases and J by 6 bases, with 13 bases between the two germline ends. The CDR3 here is CASSLVFGPGEQYF. DNA for the CDR3: TGTGCCAGCAGCTTGGTGTTTGGTCCGGGCGAGCAGTACTTC.

The rearrangement links TRBV7-2 to TRBJ2-3; D unclear. Trimming took 1 base from V and 4 from J, leaving 6 bases between them. Per the germline V gene, CDR1 is SGHTA and CDR2 is FQGNSA. The CDR3 runs to 13 residues. The DNA for the CDR3 is TGTGCCAGCAGCTTAGTCTGGTCAGATACGCAGTATTTT. Translated, it gives CASSLVWSDTQYF.

The chain carries TRBV5-1 and TRBJ1-2; D is possibly TRBD1 (5 bases). V lost 2 bases and J 8 bases, leaving 19 bases between the germline ends. Germline V gives CDR1 SGHRS, CDR2 YFSETQ. The CDR3 consists of 15 residues. CDR3 in amino acids: CASSFPGRQRGGYTF. CDR3 DNA: TGCGCCAGCAGCTTTCCCGGAAGACAGAGGGGCGGCTACACCTTC.

The chain carries TRBV19 and TRBJ1-1; D unclear. The V gene lost 1 base and the J gene lost 5 bases, with 8 bases spanning the gap. The CDR3 spans 13 residues. Germline lookup yields CDR1 LNHDA and CDR2 SQIVND (reference sequence). The DNA for the CDR3 is TGTGCCAGTAGTATAGCGGAGCAGACTGAAGCTTTCTTT. It encodes CASSIAEQTEAFF.

The chain recombines TRBV11-3 with TRBJ2-3; 10 bases align to TRBD1. Germline CDR1 reads SGHNT; CDR2 reads YENEEA. J lost 7 bases, V lost 3 bases, and 10 bases had no gene match. The CDR3 covers 16 residues. CDR3: CASSLSPRDRGNTQYF. CDR3 nucleotide sequence: TGTGCCAGCAGCTTGAGCCCCCGGGACAGGGGAAATACGCAGTATTTT.

This clone was detected once. The chain couples TRBV2 to TRBJ2-3; 7 bases align to TRBD2. V dropped 1 base and J dropped 0; count of bases not matched to a gene: 1. The CDR3 runs to 15 residues. Germline CDR1 is SNHLY and CDR2 is FYNNEI. The CDR3 protein is CASSEVGGSTDTQYF. The CDR3, as DNA: TGTGCCAGCAGTGAAGTGGGGGGGAGCACAGATACGCAGTATTTT.

This chain connects TRBV7-9 to TRBJ2-2, with 9 bases identical to TRBD1. Germline loops: CDR1 SEHNR, CDR2 FQNEAQ (reference sequence). This CDR3 spans 16 amino acids. Losses at the gene ends were 4 bases for V and 4 bases for J; bases not matched to a gene: 7. The CDR3, as DNA: TGTGCCAGCAGCTCCTCCGGGACAGGGAGCACCGGGGAGCTGTTTTTT. It specifies CASSSSGTGSTGELFF. The full variable domain, its missing parts supplied by reference TRBV7-9 and TRBJ2-2, is DTGVSQNPRHKITKRGQNVTFRCDPISEHNRLYWYRQTLGQGPEFLTYFQNEAQLEKSRLLSDRFSAERPKGSFSTLEIQRTEQGDSAMYLCASSSSGTGSTGELFFGEGSRLTVL.

The chain recombines TRBV27 with TRBJ2-3, with TRBD1 as a possible D gene (6 bases). The CDR3 runs to 14 residues. Trimming removed 5 bases from V and 2 bases from J, with 11 bases in between. Looked up from germline, CDR1 is MNHEY and CDR2 is SMNVEV (reference sequence). The CDR3 nucleotides are TGTGCCAGCAGTCTTGAGGGGGACACAGATACGCAGTATTTT. It translates to CASSLEGDTDTQYF.